The next 22 T cell receptor beta chains were all read from a single sample in a study of CD8+CD57+ T cells in acquired aplastic anemia (dated by TCRdb to 2017 to 2018). Flow cytometry had shown CD8+CD57+ cell expansion in the patients selected for sequencing. The run used an Illumina HiSeq 2000. Genomic DNA served as template for TCR beta VDJ combination and CDR3 sequence profiling. The raw public reads went through TCRdb reprocessing: fastp at Q25, MiXCR clone calling, in-frame beta chains kept. Every CDR3 protein is listed once, alongside the most common genes and DNA of its rows. Counted in this sample were about 180,000 distinct CDR3 sequences; around 50% of them appeared once. The top ten hold over 10% of the sample. Sequencing was carried out using sorted CD4+, CD8+, or CD8+CD57+ T cells (not recorded which) from PBMCs. The receptors derive from a human donor with aplastic anemia.

The rearrangement links TRBV5-6 to TRBJ2-2, with 12 bases identical to TRBD2. CDR3 length: 17 residues. In germline, CDR1 is SGHDT, CDR2 YYEEEE. Unmatched junction bases numbered 7, after V lost 1 base and J lost 6 bases. The CDR3 region has the DNA TGTGCCAGCAGCTTGACTCTAGCGGGGGGGATGGCCGGGGAGCTGTTTTTT. Amino acids: CASSLTLAGGMAGELFF.

The V gene is TRBV20-1, the J gene TRBJ2-5; 11 positions agree with TRBD1. After removal of 6 bases from V and 5 bases from J, the junction contained 5 bases not matched to a gene. In germline, CDR1 is DFQATT, CDR2 SNEGSKA (reference sequence). This CDR3 is 13 amino acids long. The CDR3: CSAGTGGGETQYF. The CDR3 DNA reads TGCAGTGCCGGGACAGGGGGTGGGGAGACCCAGTACTTC.

This clonotype was counted once. The chain carries TRBV11-2 and TRBJ2-7; 8 bases match TRBD1. CDR1 and CDR2 (germline): SGHAT, FQNNGV. Trimming cost V 6 bases and J 2 bases; bases outside gene matches: 15. The CDR3 sequence is 17 residues long. The CDR3 DNA is TGTGCCAGCAGTCAGACCGGGGACAGGCGGTCTCCCTACGAGCAGTACTTC. Amino acid sequence: CASSQTGDRRSPYEQYF. The variable domain in full, completed from reference TRBV11-2 and TRBJ2-7, reads EAGVAQSPRYKIIEKRQSVAFWCNPISGHATLYWYQQILGQGPKLLIQFQNNGVVDDSQLPKDRFSAERLKGVDSTLKIQPAKLEDSAVYLCASSQTGDRRSPYEQYFGPGTRLTVT.

This clonotype was observed at least ten times. The chain joins TRBV7-3 to TRBJ1-1; the D gene is possibly TRBD1 (5 bases). The CDR3 sequence is 15 residues long. CDR1 is SGHTA, CDR2 FQGTGA, per germline. V lost 2 bases, J lost 1 base, and 11 bases lay in between. The CDR3: CASSLGGTENTEAFF. The CDR3 DNA is TGTGCCAGCAGCTTAGGAGGGACGGAGAACACTGAAGCTTTCTTT.

The V call is TRBV11-1, the J call TRBJ2-7, with a tentative D call TRBD1 (6 bases). Per germline, CDR1 SGHAT and CDR2 FQDESV (reference sequence). The V and J ends lost 2 bases and 1 base respectively, with 15 bases between them. This CDR3 has 16 amino acids. CDR3 protein: CASSLSSRGRSYEQYF. The CDR3, as DNA: TGTGCCAGCAGCTTAAGTAGCAGGGGACGATCCTACGAGCAGTACTTC.

Many counts were recorded for this clonotype. V and J are TRBV5-1 and TRBJ1-6; D is possibly TRBD1 (6 bases). The germline V gene encodes CDR1 SGHRS and CDR2 YFSETQ. This CDR3 comprises 13 residues. V gave up 4 bases and J gave up 10 bases, with 12 bases separating them. The DNA for the CDR3 is TGCGCCAGCAGCACTGGACAGCTCTCACCCCTCCACTTT. This gives the protein CASSTGQLSPLHF.

Details on this clonotype: Since a much larger clone is just one base distant, this may be a read error. The genes are TRBV12-3 or TRBV12-4 and TRBJ1-5; unclear D gene. The CDR3 consists of 15 residues. The CDR3 bases are TGTGCCTGCAGCCCTACAAGTTATAGCAATCAGCCCCAGCATTTT. Its protein is CACSPTSYSNQPQHF.

This clonotype was counted once. The chain couples TRBV29-1 to TRBJ1-2, with D hard to call. The CDR3 spans 11 residues. Germline V gives CDR1 SQVTM, CDR2 ANQGSEA. V was trimmed by 8 bases and J by 4 bases, leaving 11 bases between them. CDR3 protein: CSINTSYGYTF. Written as DNA, the CDR3 is TGCAGCATTAACACAAGCTATGGCTACACCTTC.

Ten or more counts support this clonotype. The rearrangement uses TRBV7-9 and TRBJ2-3; D unresolved. Trimming cost V 5 bases and J 1 base, with 16 bases left between them. CDR3 length: 16 residues. The germline V gene has CDR1 SEHNR and CDR2 FQNEAQ (reference sequence). CDR3 sequence: CASSPNSAPGTDTQYF. CDR3 nucleotides: TGTGCCAGCAGCCCGAATTCGGCCCCAGGCACAGATACGCAGTATTTT. The complete variable domain, with remaining parts taken from reference TRBV7-9 and TRBJ2-3, reads DTGVSQNPRHKITKRGQNVTFRCDPISEHNRLYWYRQTLGQGPEFLTYFQNEAQLEKSRLLSDRFSAERPKGSFSTLEIQRTEQGDSAMYLCASSPNSAPGTDTQYFGPGTRLTVL.

This clonotype was recorded many times. The gene calls are TRBV7-9 and TRBJ2-5, with 9 bases fitting TRBD1. The V gene's germline CDR1 is SEHNR and CDR2 FQNEAQ (reference sequence). The CDR3 length is 15 residues. V was pared by 2 bases and J by 2 bases, with 3 bases of the junction left unmatched. The CDR3, as DNA: TGTGCCAGCAGCTTATTCGGGACAGGGCAAGAGACCCAGTACTTC. It codes for CASSLFGTGQETQYF.

As regards this clonotype: A single base separates this from a much larger clone, so it may be a read error. The chain joins TRBV7-9 to TRBJ2-7; D unclear. In germline, CDR1 is SEHNR, CDR2 FQNEAQ (reference sequence). This CDR3 region has 14 residues. CDR3 sequence (DNA): TGTGCCAGCAGCCTTAGCTGGCGGACCTACGAGCTGTACTTC. Its translation is CASSLSWRTYELYF.

The rearrangement links TRBV12-5 to TRBJ1-5; D gene ambiguous. The germline CDR1 and CDR2 sequences are LGHNT and FRNRAP. This CDR3 is built from 12 residues. Deletions cut 1 base from V and 4 bases from J, with 2 bases between. CDR3 sequence: CASGLANQPQHF. In DNA form, the CDR3 reads TGTGCTAGTGGTTTGGCGAATCAGCCCCAGCATTTT.

This sequence joins TRBV19 and TRBJ2-7; TRBD2 aligns across 11 bases. V trimming: 5 bases; J trimming: 2 bases; junction bases outside the gene matches: 2. Germline CDR1 and CDR2: LNHDA and SQIVND (reference sequence). This CDR3 is 14 amino acids long. Here the CDR3 DNA reads TGTGCCAGTAGTGTAGCGGGAGGGCCCTACGAGCAGTACTTC. Amino acid sequence: CASSVAGGPYEQYF.

There are a few counts of this clonotype. This chain connects TRBV24-1 to TRBJ2-7; TRBD1 agrees at 9 bases. The CDR3 totals 15 residues. V shed 3 bases and J 1 base; nucleotides not matched to a gene: 3. The germline V gene encodes CDR1 KGHDR and CDR2 SFDVKD. The CDR3, as DNA: TGTGCCACCAGTGATCCCGACAGGGGGTCCTACGAGCAGTACTTC. Amino acids: CATSDPDRGSYEQYF.

This chain uses TRBV5-5 with TRBJ2-5; tentative D call: TRBD1 (5 bases). CDR1 is SGHKS and CDR2 is YYEKEE in the germline V gene (reference sequence). The V and J ends lost 5 bases and 0 bases respectively, with 11 bases between them. The CDR3 has 14 residues. This CDR3 reads CASSRQLNQETQYF. The CDR3 DNA reads TGTGCCAGCAGTCGACAGCTAAACCAAGAGACCCAGTACTTC.

The V call is TRBV2, the J call TRBJ2-5; the D gene is possibly TRBD1 (5 bases). The CDR3 sequence is 15 residues long. V lost 4 bases and J lost 2, with 14 bases in between. The V gene's germline CDR1 is SNHLY and CDR2 FYNNEI. CDR3 coding DNA: TGTGCCAGCAGTGCACGGACAACAGTACAAGAGACCCAGTACTTC. This encodes CASSARTTVQETQYF.

About this clonotype: At one of its ends the junction is not consistent with the germline gene, which may arise from a read error. The V gene is TRBV25-1, the J gene TRBJ2-1, with 9 bases aligning to TRBD2. Looked up from germline, CDR1 is MGHDK and CDR2 is SYGVNS. This CDR3 spans 13 amino acids. DNA for the CDR3: TGTGTCAGCAGTGAATTTGGGGGACTAGCTCAGTTCTTC. As protein: CVSSEFGGLAQFF.

This clonotype was observed a handful of times. The chain has TRBV4-1 and TRBJ1-5; D is ambiguous. Between the trimmed V and J ends, which lost 1 base and 3 bases, there was a span of 13 bases. There are 16 residues in the CDR3. Germline V gene data show CDR1 as MGHRA and CDR2 as YSYEKL. CDR3 bases: TGCGCCAGCAGCCAAGGAGATACCTTTTACAATCAGCCCCAGCATTTT. It codes for CASSQGDTFYNQPQHF.

The V gene is TRBV20-1, the J gene TRBJ1-2; TRBD1 might be the D (6 bases). The germline CDR1 and CDR2 sequences are DFQATT and SNEGSKA (reference sequence). The CDR3 covers 12 residues. Trimming took 4 bases from V and 3 from J, leaving 9 bases between them. The CDR3 DNA follows: TGCAGTGCTAAAAAGGGGGACTATGGCTACACCTTC. Translated: CSAKKGDYGYTF.

This chain uses TRBV7-8 with TRBJ1-2; D ambiguous. V was clipped by 6 bases and J by 5 bases, with 7 bases between them. CDR3 size: 11 residues. The germline CDR1 and CDR2 sequences are SGHVS and FQNEAQ. CDR3 sequence (DNA): TGTGCCAGCAGGTCAGAGTATGGCTACACCTTC. This encodes CASRSEYGYTF.

The chain joins TRBV7-8 to TRBJ2-1, with D tentatively TRBD1 (6 bases). The length of the CDR3 is 12 residues. With 6 bases removed from V and 9 bases from J, the gap between germline ends came to 12 bases. Germline CDR1 reads SGHVS; CDR2 reads FQNEAQ. CDR3 nucleotide sequence: TGTGCCAGCAGACAGGGTTGGGGTGAGCAGTTCTTC. Its translation: CASRQGWGEQFF.

DNA of the CDR3: TGCGCCAGCAGCCCGGAGGCCTCTGGAAACACCATATATTTT. Translating gives CASSPEASGNTIYF. V usage is TRBV5-1 and J usage is TRBJ1-3, with D unresolved. Germline assignment: CDR1 SGHRS and CDR2 YFSETQ. V gave up 4 bases and J gave up 0 bases, with 8 bases separating them. The CDR3 contains 14 residues.